Each of the 27 T cell receptor beta chains below was sequenced from the same sample in a study of human T cells and chemical hapten exposure. As for time point: patch test 1, 2 weeks after DPC sensitization. Treatment given: therapeutic diphenylcyclopropenone sensitization with weekly scalp DPC. TCRdb reprocessed the RACE reads via MiXCR and lists one record per CDR3 protein. This table holds around 120,000 distinct CDR3 sequences, 9% to 14% found once. Sequenced here: whole blood, sampled in connection with sensitization to the hapten diphenylcyclopropenone (DPC). The receptor source for this set is a woman aged 50 to 60 with alopecia areata. Some clones in this sample may be carry-over from other donors' samples.

This clonotype was seen repeatedly, ten times or more. The rearrangement links TRBV6-2 or TRBV6-3 to TRBJ1-2; D is undetermined. V lost 2 bases and J 6 bases, leaving 13 bases between the germline ends. Germline values: CDR1 MNHEY, CDR2 SVGEGT. CDR3 length: 14 amino acids. CDR3 in DNA: TGTGCCAGCAGTTACCCTGCCGCATTCGATGGCTACACCTTC. Amino acids: CASSYPAAFDGYTF.

This CDR3 is CASSSPHGAETQYF. CDR3 nucleotides: TGTGCCAGCAGCTCACCCCACGGGGCAGAGACCCAGTACTTC. The chain links TRBV5-6 to TRBJ2-5; D might be TRBD1 or TRBD2, each matching 5 bases. Germline CDR1 SGHDT, CDR2 YYEEEE. The CDR3 contains 14 residues. Trimming pared 3 bases from V and 4 bases from J, leaving 13 bases between.

This clonotype was observed many times. The genes are TRBV6-1 and TRBJ1-6, with a tentative D call TRBD1 (5 bases). V dropped 8 bases and J dropped 7 bases, with 18 bases sitting between them. CDR3 length equals 15 residues. Germline CDR1 reads MNHNS; CDR2 reads SASEGT. The CDR3 region has the DNA TGTGCCAGCTTCACTCGGGGACGGGGGAATTCACCCCTCCACTTT. This gives the protein CASFTRGRGNSPLHF.

This clonotype occurred many times. The V gene is TRBV20-1, the J gene TRBJ1-1; no clear D. The CDR3 contains 15 residues. The germline V and J ends were trimmed by 6 bases and 3 bases, with 20 bases remaining between them. Per germline, CDR1 DFQATT and CDR2 SNEGSKA (reference sequence). CDR3 in DNA: TGCAGTGCCCTACCGATGACAAAGAGGGACACTGAAGCTTTCTTT. This codes for CSALPMTKRDTEAFF.

The chain carries TRBV7-2 and TRBJ2-3; D ambiguous. The CDR3 spans 13 residues. Germline CDR1 reads SGHTA; CDR2 reads FQGNSA. The germline V and J ends were trimmed by 5 bases and 2 bases, with 8 bases remaining between them. DNA for the CDR3: TGTGCCAGCAGCGCCCGAGTCACAGATACGCAGTATTTT. As protein: CASSARVTDTQYF. The variable domain in full, with the rest retrieved from reference TRBV7-2 and TRBJ2-3, is GAGVSQSPSNKVTEKGKDVELRCDPISGHTALYWYRQSLGQGLEFLIYFQGNSAPDKSGLPSDRFSAERTGGSVSTLTIQRTQQEDSAVYLCASSARVTDTQYFGPGTRLTVL.

CDR3 DNA sequence: TGTGCCAGCAGCTTCGGACAGGCAAATATCCAAGAGACCCAGTACTTC. Protein: CASSFGQANIQETQYF. The chain has TRBV7-2 and TRBJ2-5, with 7 positions matching TRBD1. Germline V gene sequence: CDR1 SGHTA, CDR2 FQGNSA. This CDR3 has 16 residues. The J segment lost 1 base and the V segment lost 3 bases, leaving 8 bases of the junction unmatched.

The chain couples TRBV18 to TRBJ2-1, with 7 bases matching TRBD1. Germline V CDR1 and CDR2: KGHSH, LQKENI. With 5 bases clipped from V and 6 bases from J, the junction kept 16 bases outside the gene matches. The CDR3 sequence is 17 residues long. In DNA, the CDR3 is TGTGCCAGCTCATTGACAGGGATCTTACCCGCGCCCAATGAGCAGTTCTTC. This codes for CASSLTGILPAPNEQFF.

This clonotype was counted between two and nine times. In nucleotides, the CDR3 is TGTGCCAGCAGCCAAAGCCCCCCGAGCTCCTACGAGCAGTACTTC. Its protein is CASSQSPPSSYEQYF. The chain combines TRBV12-3 or TRBV12-4 with TRBJ2-7, with D unresolved. V was cut by 6 bases and J by 0 bases, with 15 bases left in between. This CDR3 is built from 15 residues.

The V gene is TRBV29-1, the J gene TRBJ1-1; D is possibly TRBD1 (5 bases). With 7 bases removed from V and 5 bases from J, the gap between germline ends came to 11 bases. Germline loops: CDR1 SQVTM, CDR2 ANQGSEA. The CDR3 length is 11 residues. The CDR3 spells CSGGEGTEAFF. CDR3 DNA: TGCAGCGGGGGGGAAGGGACTGAAGCTTTCTTT.

The sample holds one count of this clonotype. The CDR3 bases are TGTGCCACCAGTGACCCGACAGTATCCTATGGCTACACCTTC. As protein: CATSDPTVSYGYTF. The genes are TRBV24-1 and TRBJ1-2, with D maybe TRBD1 (5 bases). The CDR3 spans 14 residues. The germline V and J ends were trimmed by 4 bases and 4 bases, with 12 bases remaining between them. CDR1 and CDR2 (germline): KGHDR, SFDVKD.

In its sample, this clonotype was seen a few times. In DNA, the CDR3 is TGTGCCACACGACTAGCGGGGGGGGACAGCACAGATACGCAGTATTTT. Its protein product is CATRLAGGDSTDTQYF. The chain is built from TRBV13 and TRBJ2-3; 14 bases are a match to TRBD2. Germline CDR1 reads PRHDT; CDR2 reads FYEKMQ (reference sequence). The CDR3 has 16 residues. J gave up 0 bases and V 10 bases, and 6 bases lay outside the gene matches.

This clonotype has more than one count but fewer than ten. J is TRBJ1-1 and V is TRBV6-6; D ambiguous. CDR3 length: 13 residues. The V and J ends lost 4 bases and 5 bases respectively, with 11 bases between them. Germline V gene data show CDR1 as MNHNY and CDR2 as SVGAGI (reference sequence). CDR3 DNA: TGTGCCAGCAGTTTCTCCGGGGAGACTGAAGCTTTCTTT. Translating it yields CASSFSGETEAFF.

This clonotype was observed at least ten times. This sequence joins TRBV4-3 and TRBJ2-5; no reliable D call. This CDR3 has 14 amino acids. The ends were cut back, 0 bases at V and 7 bases at J, with 12 bases in the middle. Germline V CDR1 and CDR2: LGHNA, YSLEER. CDR3 coding DNA: TGCGCCAGCAGCCAAGATACTAACCGCGGGACCCAGTACTTC. It specifies CASSQDTNRGTQYF.

The J gene is TRBJ1-3, the V gene TRBV4-3; 8 bases line up with TRBD1. Losses at the gene ends were 1 base for V and 4 bases for J; bases not matched to a gene: 12. Looked up from germline, CDR1 is LGHNA and CDR2 is YSLEER. The length of the CDR3 is 18 residues. The CDR3 DNA reads TGCGCCAGCAGCCAAGGTCGGACAGGGCTTCTGGGAGGAAACACCATATATTTT. Translating it yields CASSQGRTGLLGGNTIYF.

This clonotype occurred many times. V and J are TRBV6-4 and TRBJ2-4; D remains unclear. This CDR3 is 18 amino acids long. Trimming cost V 8 bases and J 0 bases, with 23 bases left between them. The germline CDR1 and CDR2 sequences are MRHNA and SNTAGT. The CDR3 is CASSPPETIIEAKNIQYF. The CDR3 DNA reads TGTGCCAGCTCCCCTCCGGAAACTATAATAGAAGCCAAAAACATTCAGTACTTC.

This clonotype was counted only a few times. The chain carries TRBV10-1 and TRBJ1-5; D is unresolved. The CDR3 has 13 residues. V was shortened by 0 bases and J by 7 bases, with 7 bases between the two germline ends. The germline V gene encodes CDR1 WNHNN and CDR2 SYGVQD (reference sequence). The CDR3 DNA reads as TGCGCCAGCAGTGAGTCCGGTCCCCAGCCCCAGCATTTT. Residues: CASSESGPQPQHF.

The chain couples TRBV5-1 to TRBJ2-2, with a weak D call TRBD2 (6 bases). The CDR3 sequence is 16 residues long. CDR1 and CDR2 from the germline V gene are SGHRS and YFSETQ. Trimming took off 4 bases at V and 0 bases at J, with 13 bases between the two ends. The CDR3 bases are TGCGCCAGCAGCCTGACCGGGACTCCGAACACCGGGGAGCTGTTTTTT. Translated, it gives CASSLTGTPNTGELFF.

This clonotype has more than one count but fewer than ten. The gene calls are TRBV5-4 and TRBJ2-3; the D is unclear. The V and J ends lost 4 bases and 1 base respectively, with 13 bases between them. Germline V gives CDR1 SGHNT, CDR2 YYREEE (reference sequence). The length of the CDR3 is 15 residues. This CDR3 reads CASSQAQLRTDTQYF. The CDR3 DNA follows: TGTGCCAGCAGCCAGGCCCAGCTGCGCACAGATACGCAGTATTTT.

This clonotype was counted only a few times. The chain is built from TRBV3-1 and TRBJ2-7; 8 bases are a match to TRBD2. This CDR3 spans 16 amino acids. CDR1 and CDR2 from the germline V gene are LGHDT and YNNKEL (reference sequence). V lost 2 bases to trimming and J lost 4 bases; unmatched junction nucleotides: 10. CDR3 loop: CASSQSQGAGVYEQYF. The CDR3 DNA follows: TGTGCCAGCAGCCAAAGCCAAGGAGCGGGGGTGTACGAGCAGTACTTC.

This clonotype has only a few counts. The chain couples TRBV5-5 to TRBJ2-1; 9 bases are a match to TRBD2. Trimming took 0 bases from V and 10 from J; bases not matched to a gene: 8. Germline V gene sequence: CDR1 SGHKS, CDR2 YYEKEE (reference sequence). There are 15 residues in the CDR3. Here the CDR3 DNA reads TGTGCCAGCAGCTTGGTGGTAGCGGGAGCTGGAGAGCAGTTCTTC. The encoded protein is CASSLVVAGAGEQFF.

There are a few counts of this clonotype. The chain links TRBV4-1 to TRBJ1-5, with no clear D. CDR1 is MGHRA, CDR2 YSYEKL, per germline. The CDR3 consists of 15 residues. V was trimmed by 2 bases and J by 2 bases, leaving 10 bases between them. The chain's CDR3 is CASSQNEGRNQPQHF. The CDR3 DNA reads TGCGCCAGCAGCCAAAACGAGGGTCGCAATCAGCCCCAGCATTTT.

The chain combines TRBV7-9 with TRBJ2-3, with D possibly matching TRBD1 (6 bases). Germline values: CDR1 SEHNR, CDR2 FQNEAQ (reference sequence). The V end was cut by 8 bases, the J end by 10 bases, with 13 bases between. The CDR3 covers 11 residues. The CDR3 loop reads CASHTGIAQYF. DNA of the CDR3: TGTGCCAGCCACACAGGGATCGCGCAGTATTTT. The variable domain in full, completed from reference TRBV7-9 and TRBJ2-3, reads DTGVSQNPRHKITKRGQNVTFRCDPISEHNRLYWYRQTLGQGPEFLTYFQNEAQLEKSRLLSDRFSAERPKGSFSTLEIQRTEQGDSAMYLCASHTGIAQYFGPGTRLTVL.

The rearrangement joins TRBV6-2 or TRBV6-3 to TRBJ2-1, with D possibly being TRBD2 (6 bases). Germline loops: CDR1 MNHEY, CDR2 SVGEGT. This CDR3 has 14 amino acids. V shed 6 bases and J shed 9 bases, with 18 bases lying between them. In DNA form, the CDR3 reads TGTGCCAGCAGCTCTGTCGGGAGTTCCAGTGAGCAGTTCTTC. Translated: CASSSVGSSSEQFF.

This clonotype was found a few times. The rearrangement links TRBV7-2 to TRBJ1-1; D remains unclear. From germline, CDR1 is SGHTA and CDR2 FQGNSA. The germline V and J ends were trimmed by 4 bases and 6 bases, with 18 bases remaining between them. This CDR3 region has 15 residues. The CDR3 nucleotides read TGTGCCAGCAGCTCCACCCATGGGGTGAGCGCTGAAGCTTTCTTT. It translates to CASSSTHGVSAEAFF.

This clonotype was detected ten times or more. The J gene is TRBJ1-1, the V gene TRBV6-6; TRBD1 might be the D (6 bases). V lost 5 bases and J lost 5, with 18 bases in between. The germline CDR1 and CDR2 sequences are MNHNY and SVGAGI (reference sequence). CDR3 length equals 15 residues. CDR3: CASSTGAGAWTEAFF. As DNA, the CDR3 is TGTGCCAGCAGTACGGGCGCAGGGGCGTGGACTGAAGCTTTCTTT.

The chain recombines TRBV7-2 with TRBJ2-7; D unclear. In germline, CDR1 is SGHTA, CDR2 FQGNSA. With 6 bases removed from V and 2 bases from J, the gap between germline ends came to 14 bases. This CDR3 is built from 14 residues. In nucleotides, the CDR3 is TGTGCCAGCAGTGGTAGTGGATTAACCTACGAGCAGTACTTC. Encoded protein: CASSGSGLTYEQYF.

The chain carries TRBV4-3 and TRBJ2-1; 9 bases map to TRBD1. The CDR3 loop spans 15 amino acids. Germline CDR1 LGHNA, CDR2 YSLEER. Germline trimming cut 3 bases from V and 5 bases from J; bases unmatched to any gene: 5. This CDR3 reads CASSQAGQGDNEQFF. In DNA, the CDR3 is TGCGCCAGCAGCCAGGCGGGACAGGGCGACAATGAGCAGTTCTTC.